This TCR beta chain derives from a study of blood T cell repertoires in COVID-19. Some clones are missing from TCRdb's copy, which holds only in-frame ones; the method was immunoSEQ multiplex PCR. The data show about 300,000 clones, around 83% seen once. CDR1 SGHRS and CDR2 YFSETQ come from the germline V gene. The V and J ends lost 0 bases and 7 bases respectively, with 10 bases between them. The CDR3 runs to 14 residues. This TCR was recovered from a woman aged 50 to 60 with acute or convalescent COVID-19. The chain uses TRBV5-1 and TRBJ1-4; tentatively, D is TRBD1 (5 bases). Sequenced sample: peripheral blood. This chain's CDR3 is CASSLEAGIEKLFF. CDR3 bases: TGCGCCAGCAGCTTGGAGGCAGGGATTGAAAAACTGTTTTTT.